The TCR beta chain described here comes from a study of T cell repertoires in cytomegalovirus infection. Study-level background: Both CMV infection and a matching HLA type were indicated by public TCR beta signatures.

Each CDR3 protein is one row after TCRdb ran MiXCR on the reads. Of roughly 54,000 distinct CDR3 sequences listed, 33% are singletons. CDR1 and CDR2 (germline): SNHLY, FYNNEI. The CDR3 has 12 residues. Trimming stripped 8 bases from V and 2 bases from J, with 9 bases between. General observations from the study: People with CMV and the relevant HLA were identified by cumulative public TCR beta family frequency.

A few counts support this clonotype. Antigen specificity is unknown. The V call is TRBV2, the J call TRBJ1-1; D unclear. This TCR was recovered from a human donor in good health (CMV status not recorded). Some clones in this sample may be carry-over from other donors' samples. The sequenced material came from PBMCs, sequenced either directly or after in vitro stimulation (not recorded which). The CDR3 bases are TGTGCCAGCGGCGTTTTCAACACTGAAGCTTTCTTT. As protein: CASGVFNTEAFF.